The present T cell receptor (beta chain) was sequenced within a study of cytotoxic CD8 clonotypes in ibrutinib-treated CLL. Across the whole study: After treatment lasting a median roughly 12 months, range 6 to 36, response samples were collected. On average, more than 90,000 productive rearrangements and a few hundred thousand productive templates per sample.

Overall study results and limits: Upon ibrutinib response clonality rose, and upon progression it fell back toward baseline.

PBMCs were cryopreserved, and roughly 2.2 micrograms of genomic DNA from them went into TCR beta libraries. Here immunoSEQ multiplex PCR was the method, and the copy in TCRdb shows in-frame clones only, minus some. The sample holds over 40,000 clones; less than 90% are singletons and the top ten take around 21%. This clone was picked up one time. Its antigen is not identified. Trimming cost V 5 bases and J 4 bases, with 12 bases left between them. This CDR3 region has 14 residues. Germline V gene sequence: CDR1 MNHEY, CDR2 SVGAGI. Sequenced material: PBMCs, taken after 24 months of ibrutinib treatment. This chain uses TRBV6-5 with TRBJ1-3, with a weak D call TRBD1 (6 bases). The TCR was taken from a human donor with chronic lymphocytic leukemia. The CDR3 here is CASSRTGIGNTIYF. The CDR3 DNA is TGTGCCAGCAGTAGAACAGGGATAGGAAACACCATATATTTT.